A few counts support the clone carrying this T cell receptor (beta chain). Its antigen is still unknown. The sample originates from a study of cytomegalovirus exposure and HLA in healthy donors. Study-level information: An earlier analysis found 110 million or so unique TCR beta sequences from about 190 million T cells.

Study-level results: Reportedly, TCR beta sequences accurately predicted HLA-A and HLA-B alleles in most subjects.

Germline loops: CDR1 SGHAT, CDR2 FQDESV (reference sequence). This CDR3 spans 14 amino acids. Trimming removed 0 bases at V and 6 bases at J, with 8 bases between. PCR was performed using 60 Vbeta and 13 Jbeta primers. Profiling relied on immunoSEQ multiplex PCR, and the TCRdb table lists in-frame clones only, not all of them. The data hold about 190,000 clones, with roughly 80% observed a single time. Donors counted as nominally healthy when sampled, yet unrecorded immune exposures were likely. V and J are TRBV11-1 and TRBJ2-2, with D possibly being TRBD2 (6 bases). The source is a man aged 35 to 55 in good health and CMV-seropositive. Sequenced input: PBMCs. The CDR3 coding sequence is TGTGCCAGCAGCTTAGCCGGGGGAGCCGGGGAGCTGTTTTTT. The encoded protein is CASSLAGGAGELFF.